The clone carrying this TCR beta chain appeared a single time. Using immunoSEQ multiplex PCR, the repertoire was profiled, and TCRdb retains in-frame clones only, with some absent. The sample holds 600,000 to 900,000 clones; 70% to 90% are singletons and the top ten take more than 0.008%. The data were taken from a study of shared T cell receptors in the human thymus. Separately, the same data were catalogued under a study of human thymus T cells. That source adds: Obtained as resections during corrective heart surgery, the thymus tissue was then studied. Among unrelated individuals, related research reported thymic repertoires that overlapped highly.

Sequencing used thymocytes. This receptor was identified in a girl younger than two with a congenital heart defect.

The CDR3 is CASGPSPVRDRGGYTF. The CDR3 DNA reads TGCGCCAGCGGGCCCTCACCTGTGAGAGACAGGGGGGGCTACACCTTC. The genes are TRBV5-1 and TRBJ1-2; TRBD1 matches 9 bases. Germline V gene sequence: CDR1 SGHRS, CDR2 YFSETQ. This CDR3 has 16 residues. Trimming cost V 7 bases and J 8 bases; bases outside gene matches: 18.